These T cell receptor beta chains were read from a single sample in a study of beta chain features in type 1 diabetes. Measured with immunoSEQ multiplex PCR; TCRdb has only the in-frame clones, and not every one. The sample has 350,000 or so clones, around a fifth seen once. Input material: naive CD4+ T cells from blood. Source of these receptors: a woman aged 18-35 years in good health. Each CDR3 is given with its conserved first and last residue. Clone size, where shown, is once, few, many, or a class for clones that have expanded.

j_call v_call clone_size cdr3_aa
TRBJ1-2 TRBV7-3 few CASSSGPGSKGYTF
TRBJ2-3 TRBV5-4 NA CASSFRGTDTQYF
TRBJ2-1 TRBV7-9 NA CASSSRRREVEQFF
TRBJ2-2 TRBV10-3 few CAISESGTANTGELFF
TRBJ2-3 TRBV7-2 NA CASSPAREDTQYF
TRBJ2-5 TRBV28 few CASSSSQETQYF
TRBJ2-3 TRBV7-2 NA CASSLGVATDTQYF
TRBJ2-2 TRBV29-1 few CSVGYWDRGTGELFF
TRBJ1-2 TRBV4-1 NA CASSQLAGTNYGYTF
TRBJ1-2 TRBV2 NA CASSERDRGNYGYTF
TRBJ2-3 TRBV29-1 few CSASSGSTDTQYF
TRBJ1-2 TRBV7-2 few CASSQDRGSYGYTF
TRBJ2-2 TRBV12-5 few CASGTPSGSNTGELFF
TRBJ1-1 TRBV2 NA CASSRQGGNTEAFF
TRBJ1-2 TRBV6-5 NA CASSYSNLELMGYTF
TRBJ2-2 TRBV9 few CASSAGLLNTGELFF
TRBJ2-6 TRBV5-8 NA CASFYSGANVLTF
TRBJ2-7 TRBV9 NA CASSVGMTSSHEQYF
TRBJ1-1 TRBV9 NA CASSVDSGNTEAFF
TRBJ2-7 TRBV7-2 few CASSSPRGIYEQYF
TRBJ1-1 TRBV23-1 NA CASNQGGNHLSEAFF
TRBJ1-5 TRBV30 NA CAWSVGTGVWQPQHF
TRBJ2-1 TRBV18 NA CASSPSGRAGRRNEQFF
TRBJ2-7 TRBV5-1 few CASSPRGYSYEQYF
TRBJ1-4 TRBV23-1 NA CASSPRRLRNEKLFF
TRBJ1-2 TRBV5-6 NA CASSLVGQDFNLYGYTF
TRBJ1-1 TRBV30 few CAWTGRTQGAFF
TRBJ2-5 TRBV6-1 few CASRAGGGQETQYF
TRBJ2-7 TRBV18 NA CASSYSGGTYEQYF
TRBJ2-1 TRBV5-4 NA CASSLWDRYNEQFF
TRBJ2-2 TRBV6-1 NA CASSASTPPTRRGTGELFF
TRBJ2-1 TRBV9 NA CASSPLGSWTEQFF
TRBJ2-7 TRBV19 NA CASSVDADRGEQYF
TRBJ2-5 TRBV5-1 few CASSLGQGNAPEETQYF
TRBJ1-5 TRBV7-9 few CASSLGRVSNQPQHF
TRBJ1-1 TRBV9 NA CASKKGGAMNTEAFF
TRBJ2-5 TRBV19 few CASSMAHAHTAQETQYF
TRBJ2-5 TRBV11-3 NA CASSSGWGGQDVQETQYF
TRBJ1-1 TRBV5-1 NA CASSSDRGLLNTEAFF
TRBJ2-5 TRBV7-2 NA CASSLEGARETQYF
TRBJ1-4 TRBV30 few CAWRQGWEKLFF